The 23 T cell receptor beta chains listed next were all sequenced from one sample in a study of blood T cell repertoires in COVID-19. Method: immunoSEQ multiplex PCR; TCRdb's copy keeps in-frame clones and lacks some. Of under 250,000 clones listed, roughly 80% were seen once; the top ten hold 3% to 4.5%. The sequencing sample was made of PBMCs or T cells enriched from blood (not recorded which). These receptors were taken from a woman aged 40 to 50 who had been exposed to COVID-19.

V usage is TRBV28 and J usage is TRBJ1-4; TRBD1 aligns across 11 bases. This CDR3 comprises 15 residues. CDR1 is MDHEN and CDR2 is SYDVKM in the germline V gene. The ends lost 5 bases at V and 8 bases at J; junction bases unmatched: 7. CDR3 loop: CASSHWGQGGEKLFF. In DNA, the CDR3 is TGTGCCAGCAGTCACTGGGGACAGGGGGGGGAAAAACTGTTTTTT.

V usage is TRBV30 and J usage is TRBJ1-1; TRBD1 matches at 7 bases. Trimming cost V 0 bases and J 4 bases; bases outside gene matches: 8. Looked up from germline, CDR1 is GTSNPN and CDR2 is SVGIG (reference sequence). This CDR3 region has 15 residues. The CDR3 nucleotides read TGTGCCTGGAGTGTACCCCCTCCAGGGGGCACTGAAGCTTTCTTT. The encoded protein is CAWSVPPPGGTEAFF.

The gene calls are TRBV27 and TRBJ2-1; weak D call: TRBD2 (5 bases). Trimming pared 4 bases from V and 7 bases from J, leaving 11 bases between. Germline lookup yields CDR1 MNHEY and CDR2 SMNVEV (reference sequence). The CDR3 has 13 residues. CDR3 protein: CASSSFLANEQFF. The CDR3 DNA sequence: TGTGCCAGCAGTTCCTTTCTAGCAAATGAGCAGTTCTTC.

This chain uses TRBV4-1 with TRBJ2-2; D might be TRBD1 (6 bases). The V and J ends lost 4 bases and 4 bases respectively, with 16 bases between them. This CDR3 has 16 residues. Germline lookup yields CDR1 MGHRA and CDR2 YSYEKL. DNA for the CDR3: TGCGCCAGCAGCCGAAATGAACAGGGAGCCACCGGGGAGCTGTTTTTT. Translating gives CASSRNEQGATGELFF.

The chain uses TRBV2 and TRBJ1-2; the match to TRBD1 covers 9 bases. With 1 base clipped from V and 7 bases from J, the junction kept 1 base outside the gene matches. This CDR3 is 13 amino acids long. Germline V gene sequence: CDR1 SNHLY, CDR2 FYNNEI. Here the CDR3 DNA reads TGTGCCAGCAGTGAAGGGGGACAGGGTGGCTACACCTTC. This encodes CASSEGGQGGYTF.

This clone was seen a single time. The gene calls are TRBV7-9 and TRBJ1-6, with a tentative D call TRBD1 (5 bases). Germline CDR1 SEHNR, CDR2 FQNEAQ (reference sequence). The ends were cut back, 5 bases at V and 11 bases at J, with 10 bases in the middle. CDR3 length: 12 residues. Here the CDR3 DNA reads TGTGCCAGCAGCGGAGGGGCTCCACCCCTCCACTTT. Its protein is CASSGGAPPLHF.

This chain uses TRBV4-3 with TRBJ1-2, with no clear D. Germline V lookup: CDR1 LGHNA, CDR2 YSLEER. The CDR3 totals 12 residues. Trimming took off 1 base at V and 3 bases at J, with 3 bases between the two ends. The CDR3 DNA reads TGCGCCAGCAGCCAAGCAGACTATGGCTACACCTTC. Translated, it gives CASSQADYGYTF.

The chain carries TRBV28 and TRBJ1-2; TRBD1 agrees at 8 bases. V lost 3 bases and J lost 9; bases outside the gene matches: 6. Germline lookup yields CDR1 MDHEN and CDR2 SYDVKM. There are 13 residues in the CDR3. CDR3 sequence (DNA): TGTGCCAGCAGTTTCAGGGGGCCAATCCGCTACACCTTC. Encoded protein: CASSFRGPIRYTF.

DNA of the CDR3: TGTGCCAGCGCACGGACTGGCGAGCAGTACTTC. Residues: CASARTGEQYF. The genes are TRBV28 and TRBJ2-7, with a possible D match to TRBD2 (5 bases). The CDR3 contains 11 residues. The germline V and J ends were trimmed by 8 bases and 6 bases, with 11 bases remaining between them. Germline V lookup: CDR1 MDHEN, CDR2 SYDVKM.

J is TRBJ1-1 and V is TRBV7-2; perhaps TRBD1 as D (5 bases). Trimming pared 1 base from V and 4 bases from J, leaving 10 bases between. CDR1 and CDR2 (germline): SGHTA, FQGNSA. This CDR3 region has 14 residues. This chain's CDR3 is CASSLEQGGTEAFF. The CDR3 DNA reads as TGTGCCAGCAGCTTAGAGCAGGGTGGCACTGAAGCTTTCTTT.

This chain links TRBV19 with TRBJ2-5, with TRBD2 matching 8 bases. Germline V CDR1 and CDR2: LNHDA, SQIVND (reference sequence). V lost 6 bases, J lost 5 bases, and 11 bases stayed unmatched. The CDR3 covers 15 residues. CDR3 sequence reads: CASRTGGAGRETQYF. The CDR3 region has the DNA TGTGCCAGTAGGACCGGGGGGGCCGGTCGGGAGACCCAGTACTTC.

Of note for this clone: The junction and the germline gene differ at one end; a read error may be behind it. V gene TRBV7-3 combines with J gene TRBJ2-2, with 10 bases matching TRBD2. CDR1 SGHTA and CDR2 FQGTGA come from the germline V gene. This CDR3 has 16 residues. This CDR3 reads CASSLPSGGAAGELFF. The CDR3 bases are TGTGCCAGTAGCTTACCGAGCGGGGGGGCCGCCGGGGAGCTGTTTTTT.

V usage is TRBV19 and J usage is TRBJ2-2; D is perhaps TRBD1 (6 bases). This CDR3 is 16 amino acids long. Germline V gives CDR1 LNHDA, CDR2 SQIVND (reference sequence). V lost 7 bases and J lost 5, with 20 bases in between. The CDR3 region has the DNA TGTGCCAGTACTAATAGGGCGACAGGATTGACCGGGGAGCTGTTTTTT. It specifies CASTNRATGLTGELFF.

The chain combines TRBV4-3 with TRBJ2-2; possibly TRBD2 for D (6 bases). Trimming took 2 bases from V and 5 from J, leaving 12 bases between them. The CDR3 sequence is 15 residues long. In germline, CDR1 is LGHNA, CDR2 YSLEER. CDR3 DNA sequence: TGCGCCAGCAGCCAAAGTGGGGGGACGACCGGGGAGCTGTTTTTT. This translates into CASSQSGGTTGELFF.

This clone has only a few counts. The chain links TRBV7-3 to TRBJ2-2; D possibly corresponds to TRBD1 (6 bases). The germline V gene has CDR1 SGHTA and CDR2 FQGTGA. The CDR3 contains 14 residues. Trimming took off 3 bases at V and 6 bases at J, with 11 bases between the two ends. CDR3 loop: CASSFGTLPGELFF. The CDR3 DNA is TGTGCCAGCAGCTTTGGGACACTGCCCGGGGAGCTGTTTTTT.

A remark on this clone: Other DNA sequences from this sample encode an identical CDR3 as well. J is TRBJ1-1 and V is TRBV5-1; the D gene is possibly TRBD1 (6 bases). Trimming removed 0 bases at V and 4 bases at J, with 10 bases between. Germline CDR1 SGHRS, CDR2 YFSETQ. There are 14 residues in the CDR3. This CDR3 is CASSLVGGGTEAFF. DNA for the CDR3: TGCGCCAGCAGCTTGGTAGGGGGTGGCACTGAAGCTTTCTTT. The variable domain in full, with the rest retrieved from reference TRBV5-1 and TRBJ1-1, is KAGVTQTPRYLIKTRGQQVTLSCSPISGHRSVSWYQQTPGQGLQFLFEYFSETQRNKGNFPGRFSGRQFSNSRSEMNVSTLELGDSALYLCASSLVGGGTEAFFGQGTRLTVV.

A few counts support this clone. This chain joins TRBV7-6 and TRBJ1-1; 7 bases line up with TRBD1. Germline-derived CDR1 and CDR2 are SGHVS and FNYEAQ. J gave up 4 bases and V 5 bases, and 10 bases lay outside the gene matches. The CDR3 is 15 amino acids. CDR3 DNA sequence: TGTGCCAGCAGCCCCGGACAGGCCCAAGGCACTGAAGCTTTCTTT. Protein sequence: CASSPGQAQGTEAFF.

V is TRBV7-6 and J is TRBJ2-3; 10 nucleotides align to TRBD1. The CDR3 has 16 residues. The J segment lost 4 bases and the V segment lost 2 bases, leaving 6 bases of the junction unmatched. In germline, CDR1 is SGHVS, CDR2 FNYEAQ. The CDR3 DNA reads TGTGCCAGCAGCTTAACCGGGACAGGGGTCCCAGATACGCAGTATTTT. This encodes CASSLTGTGVPDTQYF.

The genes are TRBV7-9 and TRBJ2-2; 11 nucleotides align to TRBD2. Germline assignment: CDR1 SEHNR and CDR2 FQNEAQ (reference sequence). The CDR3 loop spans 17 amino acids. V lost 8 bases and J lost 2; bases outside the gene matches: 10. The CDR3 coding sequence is TGTGCCAGCTCGACTAGCGGGGAACTGATTAACACCGGGGAGCTGTTTTTT. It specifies CASSTSGELINTGELFF.

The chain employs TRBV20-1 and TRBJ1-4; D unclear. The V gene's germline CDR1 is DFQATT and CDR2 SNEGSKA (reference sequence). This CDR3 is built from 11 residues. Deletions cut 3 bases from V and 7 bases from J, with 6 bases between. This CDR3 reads CSASFLEKLFF. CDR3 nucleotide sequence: TGCAGTGCTAGTTTTCTTGAAAAACTGTTTTTT.

Here the CDR3 reads CASSHSRGYYGYTF. The CDR3 DNA reads TGTGCCAGCAGCCACTCGAGGGGGTACTATGGCTACACCTTC. This sequence joins TRBV3-1 (or the pseudogene TRBV3-2) and TRBJ1-2, with a tentative D call TRBD1 (6 bases). Trimming took off 3 bases at V and 3 bases at J, with 11 bases between the two ends. This CDR3 has 14 amino acids. Germline values: CDR1 LGHDT, CDR2 YNNKEL (reference sequence).

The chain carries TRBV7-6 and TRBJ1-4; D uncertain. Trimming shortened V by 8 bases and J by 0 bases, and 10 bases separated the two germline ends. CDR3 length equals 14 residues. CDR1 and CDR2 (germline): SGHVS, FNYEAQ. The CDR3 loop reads CASGRLTTNEKLFF. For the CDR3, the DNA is TGTGCCAGCGGGAGATTGACAACTAATGAAAAACTGTTTTTT.

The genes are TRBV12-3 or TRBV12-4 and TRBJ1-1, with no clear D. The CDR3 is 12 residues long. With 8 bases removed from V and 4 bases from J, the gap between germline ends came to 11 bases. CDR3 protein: CASVSESTEAFF. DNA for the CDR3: TGTGCCAGCGTATCGGAGAGCACTGAAGCTTTCTTT.